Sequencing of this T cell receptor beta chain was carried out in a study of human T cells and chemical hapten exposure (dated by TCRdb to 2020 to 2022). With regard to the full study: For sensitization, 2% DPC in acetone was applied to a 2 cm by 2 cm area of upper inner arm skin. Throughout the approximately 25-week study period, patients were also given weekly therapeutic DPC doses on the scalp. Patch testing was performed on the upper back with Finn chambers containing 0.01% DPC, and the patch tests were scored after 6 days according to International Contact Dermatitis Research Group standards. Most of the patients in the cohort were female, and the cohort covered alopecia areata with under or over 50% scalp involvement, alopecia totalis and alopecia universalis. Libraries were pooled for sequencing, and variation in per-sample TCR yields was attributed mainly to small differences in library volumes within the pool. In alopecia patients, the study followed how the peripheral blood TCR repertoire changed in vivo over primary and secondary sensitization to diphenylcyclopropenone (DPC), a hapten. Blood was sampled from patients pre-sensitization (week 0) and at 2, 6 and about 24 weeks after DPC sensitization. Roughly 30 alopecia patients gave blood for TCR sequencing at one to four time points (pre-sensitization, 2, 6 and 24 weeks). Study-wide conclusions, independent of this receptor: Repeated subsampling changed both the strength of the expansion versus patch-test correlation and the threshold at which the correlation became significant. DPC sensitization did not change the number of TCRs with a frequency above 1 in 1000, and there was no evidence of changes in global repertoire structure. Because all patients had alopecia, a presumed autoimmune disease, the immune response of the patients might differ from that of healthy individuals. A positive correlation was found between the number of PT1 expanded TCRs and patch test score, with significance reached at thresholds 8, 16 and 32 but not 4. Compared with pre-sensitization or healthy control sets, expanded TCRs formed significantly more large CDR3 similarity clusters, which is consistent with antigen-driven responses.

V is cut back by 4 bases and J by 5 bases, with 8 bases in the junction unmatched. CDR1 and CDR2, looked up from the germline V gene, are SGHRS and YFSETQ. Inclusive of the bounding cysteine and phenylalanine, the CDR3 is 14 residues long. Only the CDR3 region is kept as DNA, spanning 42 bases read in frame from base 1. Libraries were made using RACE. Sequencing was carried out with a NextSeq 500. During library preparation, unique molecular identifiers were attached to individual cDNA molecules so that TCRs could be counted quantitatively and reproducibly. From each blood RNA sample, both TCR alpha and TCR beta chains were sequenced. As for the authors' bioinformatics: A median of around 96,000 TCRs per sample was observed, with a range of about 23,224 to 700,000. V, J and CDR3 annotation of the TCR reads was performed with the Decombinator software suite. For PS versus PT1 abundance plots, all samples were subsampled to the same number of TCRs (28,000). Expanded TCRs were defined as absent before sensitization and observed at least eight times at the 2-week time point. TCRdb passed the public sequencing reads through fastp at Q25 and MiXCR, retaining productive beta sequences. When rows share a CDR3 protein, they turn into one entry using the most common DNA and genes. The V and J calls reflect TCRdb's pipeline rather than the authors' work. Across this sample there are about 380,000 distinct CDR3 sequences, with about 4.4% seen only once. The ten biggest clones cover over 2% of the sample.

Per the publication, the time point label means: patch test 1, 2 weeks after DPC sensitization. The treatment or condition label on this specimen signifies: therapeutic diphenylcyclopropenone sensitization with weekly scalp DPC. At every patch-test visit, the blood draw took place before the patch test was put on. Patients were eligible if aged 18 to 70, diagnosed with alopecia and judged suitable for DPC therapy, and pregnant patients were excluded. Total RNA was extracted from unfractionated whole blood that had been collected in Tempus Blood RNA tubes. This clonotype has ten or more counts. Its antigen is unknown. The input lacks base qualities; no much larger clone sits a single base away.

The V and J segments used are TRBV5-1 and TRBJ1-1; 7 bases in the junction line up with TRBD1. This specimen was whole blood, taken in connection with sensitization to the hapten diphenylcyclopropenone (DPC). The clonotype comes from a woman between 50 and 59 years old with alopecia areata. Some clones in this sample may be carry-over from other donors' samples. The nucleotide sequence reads TGCGCCAGCAGCCCGTGGACAGGTGGAACTGAAGCTTTCTTT. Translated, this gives CASSPWTGGTEAFF.